A selection of T cell receptor beta chains follows, all from one sample in a study of cytomegalovirus exposure and HLA in healthy donors. TCRdb's copy holds only in-frame clones and misses some; the assay was immunoSEQ multiplex PCR. The sample yields 40,000 or so clones, 70% to 80% seen once. The sample consisted of PBMCs. The source of these receptors is a woman in her 30s in good health and CMV-seronegative. Each CDR3 is given with its conserved first and last residue. A D gene is named only where the DNA matches it firmly. A row's size may be missing; if present it is once, few, many or a size class.

CDR3aa: CASSPRDRGLRDEQYF
CDR3nt: TGTGCCAGCTCACCCCGGGACAGGGGGCTCCGGGACGAGCAGTACTTC
abundance: .
j_gene: TRBJ2-7
d_gene: TRBD1
v_gene: TRBV18

CDR3aa: CAISGQNYGYTF
CDR3nt: TGTGCCATCAGTGGACAGAACTATGGCTACACCTTC
abundance: once
j_gene: TRBJ1-2
d_gene: .
v_gene: TRBV10-3

CDR3aa: CASSAGSGNTIYF
CDR3nt: TGCGCCAGCAGCGCAGGCTCTGGAAACACCATATATTTT
abundance: .
j_gene: TRBJ1-3
d_gene: .
v_gene: TRBV5-1

CDR3aa: CAVGTTNTGELFF
CDR3nt: TGTGCCGTCGGGACTACGAACACCGGGGAGCTGTTTTTT
abundance: .
j_gene: TRBJ2-2
d_gene: TRBD2
v_gene: TRBV6-5

CDR3aa: CASETRKDRGYGYTF
CDR3nt: TGTGCCAGCGAAACGAGGAAAGACAGGGGCTATGGCTACACCTTC
abundance: .
j_gene: TRBJ1-2
d_gene: TRBD1
v_gene: TRBV6-6

CDR3aa: CASSPSGFYNEQFF
CDR3nt: TGTGCCAGCAGCCCTAGCGGGTTCTACAATGAGCAGTTCTTC
abundance: .
j_gene: TRBJ2-1
d_gene: TRBD2
v_gene: TRBV6-5

CDR3aa: CASSSNGQARGAFF
CDR3nt: TGTGCCAGCAGCTCGAACGGACAGGCTCGGGGAGCTTTCTTT
abundance: once
j_gene: TRBJ1-1
d_gene: TRBD1
v_gene: TRBV11-2

CDR3aa: CASSEGGGSTDTQYF
CDR3nt: TGTGCCAGCAGTGAAGGAGGGGGCTCCACAGATACGCAGTATTTT
abundance: .
j_gene: TRBJ2-3
d_gene: .
v_gene: TRBV6-4

CDR3aa: CASSWQGRGQPQHF
CDR3nt: TGTGCCAGCAGTTGGCAGGGCAGGGGTCAGCCCCAGCATTTT
abundance: .
j_gene: TRBJ1-5
d_gene: .
v_gene: TRBV27

CDR3aa: CASSLPLAGDNNEQFF
CDR3nt: TGTGCCAGCAGCTTGCCCCTAGCGGGGGATAACAATGAGCAGTTCTTC
abundance: .
j_gene: TRBJ2-1
d_gene: TRBD2
v_gene: TRBV7-9

CDR3aa: CASSSSPLNYGYTF
CDR3nt: TGTGCCAGCAGTTCCTCCCCCCTGAACTATGGCTACACCTTC
abundance: few
j_gene: TRBJ1-2
d_gene: .
v_gene: TRBV28

CDR3aa: CASSYRQGGNTEAFF
CDR3nt: TGCGCCAGCAGCTACCGACAGGGGGGGAACACTGAAGCTTTCTTT
abundance: .
j_gene: TRBJ1-1
d_gene: TRBD1
v_gene: TRBV5-1

CDR3aa: CASSLGDRGYGYTF
CDR3nt: TGCGCCAGCAGCTTGGGGGACAGGGGCTACGGCTACACCTTC
abundance: .
j_gene: TRBJ1-2
d_gene: TRBD1
v_gene: TRBV5-1

CDR3aa: CASSRYKTTLHSEQFF
CDR3nt: TGTGCCAGCAGCAGATACAAGACAACTTTACATTCTGAGCAGTTCTTC
abundance: .
j_gene: TRBJ2-1
d_gene: .
v_gene: TRBV2

CDR3aa: CATSREDLLRGRYTDTQYF
CDR3nt: TGTGCCACCAGCAGAGAGGACTTGTTGCGGGGGCGTTACACAGATACGCAGTATTTT
abundance: few
j_gene: TRBJ2-3
d_gene: .
v_gene: TRBV15

CDR3aa: CASSLTQNYEQYF
CDR3nt: TGTGCCAGCAGCCTGACTCAAAACTACGAGCAGTACTTC
abundance: .
j_gene: TRBJ2-7
d_gene: .
v_gene: TRBV28

CDR3aa: CASYRRGRFVDEQYF
CDR3nt: TGTGCCAGCTACCGAAGGGGCAGGTTCGTGGACGAGCAGTACTTC
abundance: .
j_gene: TRBJ2-7
d_gene: .
v_gene: TRBV21-1

CDR3aa: CASSGDREFTQPQHF
CDR3nt: TGTGCCAGCTCCGGAGACAGGGAGTTTACTCAGCCCCAGCATTTT
abundance: few
j_gene: TRBJ1-5
d_gene: TRBD1
v_gene: TRBV28

CDR3aa: CATCPYSAHNEQFF
CDR3nt: TGTGCCACCTGCCCTTATAGCGCCCACAATGAGCAGTTCTTC
abundance: once
j_gene: TRBJ2-1
d_gene: .
v_gene: TRBV10-3

CDR3aa: CASNRSDNEQFF
CDR3nt: TGTGCCAGCAACAGATCCGACAATGAGCAGTTCTTC
abundance: .
j_gene: TRBJ2-1
d_gene: .
v_gene: TRBV21-1

CDR3aa: CASSSGGGTYEQYF
CDR3nt: TGTGCCAGCAGCTCGGGGGGTGGTACCTACGAGCAGTACTTC
abundance: .
j_gene: TRBJ2-7
d_gene: TRBD2
v_gene: TRBV7-8

CDR3aa: CASSSQAPRAPLHF
CDR3nt: TGTGCCAGCAGTTCCCAAGCCCCCCGGGCACCCCTCCACTTT
abundance: .
j_gene: TRBJ1-6
d_gene: .
v_gene: TRBV6-5

CDR3aa: CASSFGSQETQYF
CDR3nt: TGTGCCAGCAGCTTTGGCAGCCAAGAGACCCAGTACTTC
abundance: .
j_gene: TRBJ2-5
d_gene: .
v_gene: TRBV5-6

CDR3aa: CASSVGGLRDTEAFF
CDR3nt: TGTGCCAGCAGTGTGGGGGGGCTAAGAGATACTGAAGCTTTCTTT
abundance: few
j_gene: TRBJ1-1
d_gene: .
v_gene: TRBV6-1

CDR3aa: CSVVRGRPRETQYF
CDR3nt: TGCAGCGTTGTTCGGGGGAGGCCGCGTGAGACCCAGTACTTC
abundance: .
j_gene: TRBJ2-5
d_gene: .
v_gene: TRBV29-1

CDR3aa: CASSGLGLETQYF
CDR3nt: TGTGCCAGCAGTGGGCTAGGACTTGAGACCCAGTACTTC
abundance: .
j_gene: TRBJ2-5
d_gene: .
v_gene: TRBV6-1

CDR3aa: CAHTGEVGTDTQYF
CDR3nt: TGTGCCCACACGGGGGAAGTGGGCACAGATACGCAGTATTTT
abundance: once
j_gene: TRBJ2-3
d_gene: .
v_gene: TRBV28

CDR3aa: CASSYHGQGPGGYTF
CDR3nt: TGTGCCAGCAGTTACCACGGACAGGGGCCTGGCGGCTACACCTTC
abundance: .
j_gene: TRBJ1-2
d_gene: TRBD1
v_gene: TRBV6-6

CDR3aa: CSVVGIYSYEQYF
CDR3nt: TGCAGCGTTGTCGGGATCTACTCCTACGAGCAGTACTTC
abundance: .
j_gene: TRBJ2-7
d_gene: .
v_gene: TRBV29-1

CDR3aa: CASSQPSGYTDTQYF
CDR3nt: TGTGCCAGCAGTCAGCCTAGCGGGTACACAGATACGCAGTATTTT
abundance: .
j_gene: TRBJ2-3
d_gene: TRBD2
v_gene: TRBV6-1

CDR3aa: CSVERPGGVSTDTQYF
CDR3nt: TGCAGCGTTGAACGTCCTGGGGGGGTCAGCACAGATACGCAGTATTTT
abundance: .
j_gene: TRBJ2-3
d_gene: TRBD2
v_gene: TRBV29-1

CDR3aa: CAWSVGPTAGYTF
CDR3nt: TGTGCCTGGAGTGTAGGCCCGACAGCTGGCTACACCTTC
abundance: .
j_gene: TRBJ1-2
d_gene: .
v_gene: TRBV30

CDR3aa: CATSTPTDSRTGSGGYTF
CDR3nt: TGTGCCACCAGCACTCCCACGGATTCCAGAACAGGGTCTGGTGGCTACACCTTC
abundance: .
j_gene: TRBJ1-2
d_gene: .
v_gene: TRBV15

CDR3aa: CASSTPRARMGSGEQFF
CDR3nt: TGTGCCAGCAGCACACCCAGGGCCAGGATGGGGTCCGGTGAGCAGTTCTTC
abundance: .
j_gene: TRBJ2-1
d_gene: .
v_gene: TRBV7-8

CDR3aa: CASSLARDYNEQFF
CDR3nt: TGTGCCAGCAGCTTAGCGAGAGATTACAATGAGCAGTTCTTC
abundance: .
j_gene: TRBJ2-1
d_gene: .
v_gene: TRBV7-2

CDR3aa: CAWGDRAGANVLTF
CDR3nt: TGTGCCTGGGGGGACAGGGCTGGGGCCAACGTCCTGACTTTC
abundance: .
j_gene: TRBJ2-6
d_gene: TRBD1
v_gene: TRBV30

CDR3aa: CASSPQTGIHTF
CDR3nt: TGTGCCAGCAGCCCCCAGACAGGGATACACACCTTC
abundance: .
j_gene: TRBJ1-2
d_gene: TRBD1
v_gene: TRBV7-9

CDR3aa: CASSRIAGGTDTQYF
CDR3nt: TGTGCCAGCAGCCGTATAGCGGGAGGAACAGATACGCAGTATTTT
abundance: .
j_gene: TRBJ2-3
d_gene: TRBD2
v_gene: TRBV6-5

CDR3aa: CASSTAVQPQHF
CDR3nt: TGTGCCAGCTCAACTGCGGTCCAGCCCCAGCATTTT
abundance: .
j_gene: TRBJ1-5
d_gene: .
v_gene: TRBV18

CDR3aa: CAWSRPPTGTTLWTNTGELFF
CDR3nt: TGTGCCTGGAGTAGGCCCCCCACCGGGACTACACTATGGACGAACACCGGGGAGCTGTTTTTT
abundance: .
j_gene: TRBJ2-2
d_gene: TRBD2
v_gene: TRBV30

CDR3aa: CASSLVGVTDTQYF
CDR3nt: TGTGCCAGCAGTTTGGTAGGAGTAACAGATACGCAGTATTTT
abundance: once
j_gene: TRBJ2-3
d_gene: .
v_gene: TRBV28

CDR3aa: CASSPGQFEKLFF
CDR3nt: TGTGCCAGCAGCCCCGGACAGTTTGAAAAACTGTTTTTT
abundance: .
j_gene: TRBJ1-4
d_gene: .
v_gene: TRBV28

CDR3aa: CAWRGVQWRGTEAFF
CDR3nt: TGTGCCTGGAGGGGCGTTCAGTGGAGGGGCACTGAAGCTTTCTTT
abundance: .
j_gene: TRBJ1-1
d_gene: .
v_gene: TRBV30

CDR3aa: CASSEVTGGVGELFF
CDR3nt: TGTGCCAGCAGTGAAGTAACAGGGGGCGTTGGGGAGCTGTTTTTT
abundance: once
j_gene: TRBJ2-2
d_gene: TRBD1
v_gene: TRBV6-1

CDR3aa: CASSTTWGKNTEAFF
CDR3nt: TGTGCCAGCAGTACCACCTGGGGCAAGAACACTGAAGCTTTCTTT
abundance: .
j_gene: TRBJ1-1
d_gene: .
v_gene: TRBV28

CDR3aa: CASWGDRDYGYTF
CDR3nt: TGTGCCAGCTGGGGGGACAGGGACTATGGCTACACCTTC
abundance: .
j_gene: TRBJ1-2
d_gene: TRBD1
v_gene: TRBV27

CDR3aa: CASSQEWTVQGPYEQYF
CDR3nt: TGTGCCAGCAGCCAAGAATGGACCGTGCAGGGGCCCTACGAGCAGTACTTC
abundance: .
j_gene: TRBJ2-7
d_gene: .
v_gene: TRBV4-2

CDR3aa: CSARDRGHGYTF
CDR3nt: TGCAGCGCCAGGGACAGGGGGCATGGCTACACCTTC
abundance: .
j_gene: TRBJ1-2
d_gene: TRBD1
v_gene: TRBV29-1

CDR3aa: CASSSNWSGRRSITEAFF
CDR3nt: TGTGCCAGCAGTAGTAACTGGTCAGGGAGGAGAAGCATTACTGAAGCTTTCTTT
abundance: few
j_gene: TRBJ1-1
d_gene: .
v_gene: TRBV5-4

CDR3aa: CASRSRPGANYGYTF
CDR3nt: TGTGCCAGCAGGAGTAGGCCAGGGGCTAACTATGGCTACACCTTC
abundance: .
j_gene: TRBJ1-2
d_gene: .
v_gene: TRBV2

CDR3aa: CASSLVGAGGQETQYF
CDR3nt: TGCGCCAGCAGCTTGGTAGGAGCGGGGGGCCAAGAGACCCAGTACTTC
abundance: .
j_gene: TRBJ2-5
d_gene: TRBD2
v_gene: TRBV5-1

CDR3aa: CASSPSRLGTQYF
CDR3nt: TGTGCCAGCAGCCCGTCCAGGCTGGGGACCCAGTACTTC
abundance: .
j_gene: TRBJ2-5
d_gene: .
v_gene: TRBV5-6

CDR3aa: CASSTGTSGAYEQYF
CDR3nt: TGCGCCAGCAGCACGGGGACTAGCGGTGCCTACGAGCAGTACTTC
abundance: .
j_gene: TRBJ2-7
d_gene: TRBD2
v_gene: TRBV5-1

CDR3aa: CASSETPSGSNEKLFF
CDR3nt: TGTGCCAGCAGTGAAACTCCATCAGGATCAAATGAAAAACTGTTTTTT
abundance: few
j_gene: TRBJ1-4
d_gene: .
v_gene: TRBV6-1

CDR3aa: CASSSSQGDEQYF
CDR3nt: TGTGCCAGCAGCTCCTCACAGGGGGACGAGCAGTACTTC
abundance: .
j_gene: TRBJ2-7
d_gene: TRBD1
v_gene: TRBV7-6

CDR3aa: CASSPDRFYGYTF
CDR3nt: TGTGCCAGTAGTCCGGACAGGTTCTATGGCTACACCTTC
abundance: few
j_gene: TRBJ1-2
d_gene: TRBD1
v_gene: TRBV19

CDR3aa: CASSLGVAFDEQYF
CDR3nt: TGTGCCAGCAGCTTAGGTGTGGCCTTCGACGAGCAGTACTTC
abundance: .
j_gene: TRBJ2-7
d_gene: .
v_gene: TRBV7-9

CDR3aa: CASSPSPLTDTQYF
CDR3nt: TGTGCCAGCAGCCCCTCCCCCCTCACAGATACGCAGTATTTT
abundance: .
j_gene: TRBJ2-3
d_gene: .
v_gene: TRBV5-6

CDR3aa: CASSLPRGPGKHEQFF
CDR3nt: TGCGCCAGCAGCCTGCCCCGAGGTCCGGGTAAACATGAGCAGTTCTTC
abundance: .
j_gene: TRBJ2-1
d_gene: .
v_gene: TRBV5-1